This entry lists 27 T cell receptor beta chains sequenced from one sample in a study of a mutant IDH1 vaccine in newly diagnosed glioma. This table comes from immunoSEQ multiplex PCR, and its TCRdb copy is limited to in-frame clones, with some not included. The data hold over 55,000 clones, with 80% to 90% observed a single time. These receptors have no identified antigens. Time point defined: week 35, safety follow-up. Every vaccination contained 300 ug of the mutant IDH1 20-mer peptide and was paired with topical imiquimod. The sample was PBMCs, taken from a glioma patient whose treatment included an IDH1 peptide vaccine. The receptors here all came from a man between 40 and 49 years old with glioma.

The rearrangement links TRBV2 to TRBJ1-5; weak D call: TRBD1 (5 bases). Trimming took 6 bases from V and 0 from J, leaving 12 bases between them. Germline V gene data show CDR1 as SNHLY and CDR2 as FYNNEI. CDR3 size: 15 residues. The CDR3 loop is CASRGTEYSNQPQHF. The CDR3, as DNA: TGTGCCAGCAGGGGGACTGAATATAGCAATCAGCCCCAGCATTTT.

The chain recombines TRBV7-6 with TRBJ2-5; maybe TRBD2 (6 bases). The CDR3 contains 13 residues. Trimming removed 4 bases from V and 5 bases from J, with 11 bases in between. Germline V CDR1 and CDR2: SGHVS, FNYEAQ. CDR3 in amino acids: CASSYGTLETQYF. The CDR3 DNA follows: TGTGCCAGCAGCTATGGGACTCTGGAGACCCAGTACTTC.

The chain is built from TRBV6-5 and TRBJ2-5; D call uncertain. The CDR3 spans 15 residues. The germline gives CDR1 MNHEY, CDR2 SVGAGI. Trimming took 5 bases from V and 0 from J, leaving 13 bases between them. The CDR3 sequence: CASSSWRTYQETQYF. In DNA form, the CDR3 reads TGTGCCAGCAGTAGCTGGCGGACGTACCAAGAGACCCAGTACTTC.

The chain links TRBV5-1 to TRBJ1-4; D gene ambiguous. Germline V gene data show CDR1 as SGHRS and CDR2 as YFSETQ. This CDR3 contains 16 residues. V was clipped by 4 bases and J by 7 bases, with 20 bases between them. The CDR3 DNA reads TGCGCCAGCAGCAACCCTATGGCCGGAAGGGTTGAAAAACTGTTTTTT. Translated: CASSNPMAGRVEKLFF. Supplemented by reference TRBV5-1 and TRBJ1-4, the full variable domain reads KAGVTQTPRYLIKTRGQQVTLSCSPISGHRSVSWYQQTPGQGLQFLFEYFSETQRNKGNFPGRFSGRQFSNSRSEMNVSTLELGDSALYLCASSNPMAGRVEKLFFGSGTQLSVL.

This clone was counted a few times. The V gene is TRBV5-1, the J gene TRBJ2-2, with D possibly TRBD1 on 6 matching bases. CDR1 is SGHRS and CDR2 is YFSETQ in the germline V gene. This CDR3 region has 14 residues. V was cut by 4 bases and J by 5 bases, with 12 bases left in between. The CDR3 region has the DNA TGCGCCAGCAGCACGGACAGCTTAACCGGGGAGCTGTTTTTT. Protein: CASSTDSLTGELFF. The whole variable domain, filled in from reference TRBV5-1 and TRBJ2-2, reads KAGVTQTPRYLIKTRGQQVTLSCSPISGHRSVSWYQQTPGQGLQFLFEYFSETQRNKGNFPGRFSGRQFSNSRSEMNVSTLELGDSALYLCASSTDSLTGELFFGEGSRLTVL.

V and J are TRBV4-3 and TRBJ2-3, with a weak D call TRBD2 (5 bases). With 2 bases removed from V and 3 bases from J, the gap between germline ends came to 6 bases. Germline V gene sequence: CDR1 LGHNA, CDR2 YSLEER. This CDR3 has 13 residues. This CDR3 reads CASSQPGTDTQYF. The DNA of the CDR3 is TGCGCCAGCAGCCAACCGGGAACAGATACGCAGTATTTT.

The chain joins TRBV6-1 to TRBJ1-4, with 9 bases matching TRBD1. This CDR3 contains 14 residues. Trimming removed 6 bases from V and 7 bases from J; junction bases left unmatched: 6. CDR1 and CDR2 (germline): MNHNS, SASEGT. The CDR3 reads CASRPQGAGEKLFF. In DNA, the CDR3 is TGTGCCAGCAGACCACAGGGGGCGGGTGAAAAACTGTTTTTT.

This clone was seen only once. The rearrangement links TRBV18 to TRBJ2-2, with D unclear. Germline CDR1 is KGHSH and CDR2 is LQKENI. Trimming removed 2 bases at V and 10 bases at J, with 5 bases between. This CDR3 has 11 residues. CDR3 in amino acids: CASSPSVELFF. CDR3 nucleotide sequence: TGTGCCAGCTCACCAAGTGTGGAGCTGTTTTTT.

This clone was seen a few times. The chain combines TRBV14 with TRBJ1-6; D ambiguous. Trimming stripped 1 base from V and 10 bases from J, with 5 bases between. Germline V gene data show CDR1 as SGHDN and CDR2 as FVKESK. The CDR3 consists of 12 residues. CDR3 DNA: TGTGCCAGCAGCCAAGTAGCCTCACCCCTCCACTTT. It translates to CASSQVASPLHF. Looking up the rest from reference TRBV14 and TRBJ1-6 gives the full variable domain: EAGVTQFPSHSVIEKGQTVTLRCDPISGHDNLYWYRRVMGKEIKFLLHFVKESKQDESGMPNNRFLAERTGGTYSTLKVQPAELEDSGVYFCASSQVASPLHFGNGTRLTVT.

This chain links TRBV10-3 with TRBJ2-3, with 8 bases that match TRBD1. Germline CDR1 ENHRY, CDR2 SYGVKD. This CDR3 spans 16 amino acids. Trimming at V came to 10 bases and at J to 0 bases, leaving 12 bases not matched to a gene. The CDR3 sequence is CATKTGTGQSTDTQYF. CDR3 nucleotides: TGTGCCACCAAGACAGGGACAGGTCAGAGCACAGATACGCAGTATTTT.

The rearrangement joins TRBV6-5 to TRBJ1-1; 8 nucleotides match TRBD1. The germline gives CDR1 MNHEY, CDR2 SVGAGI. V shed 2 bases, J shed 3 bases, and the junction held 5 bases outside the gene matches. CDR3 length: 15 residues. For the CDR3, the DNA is TGTGCCAGCAGTTACCATCCGGGACAGGACACTGAAGCTTTCTTT. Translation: CASSYHPGQDTEAFF.

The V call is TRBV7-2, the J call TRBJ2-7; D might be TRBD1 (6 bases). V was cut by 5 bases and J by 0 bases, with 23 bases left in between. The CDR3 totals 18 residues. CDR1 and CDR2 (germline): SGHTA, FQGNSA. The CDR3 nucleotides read TGTGCCAGCAGCCTCCAGTTTTCCGGGACACTTTCCTCCTACGAGCAGTACTTC. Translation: CASSLQFSGTLSSYEQYF.

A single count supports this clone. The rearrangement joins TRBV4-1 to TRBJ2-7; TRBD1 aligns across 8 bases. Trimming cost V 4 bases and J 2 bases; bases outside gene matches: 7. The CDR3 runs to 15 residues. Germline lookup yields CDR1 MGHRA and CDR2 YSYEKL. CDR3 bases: TGCGCCAGCAGCCTTGTTGGGACAGGAGCCTACGAGCAGTACTTC. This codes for CASSLVGTGAYEQYF.

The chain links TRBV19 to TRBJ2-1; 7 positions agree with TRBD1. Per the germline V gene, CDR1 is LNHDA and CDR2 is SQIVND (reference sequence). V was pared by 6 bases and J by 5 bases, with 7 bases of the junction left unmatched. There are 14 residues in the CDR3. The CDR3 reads CASRTGDANNEQFF. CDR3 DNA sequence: TGTGCCAGTAGAACAGGGGATGCAAACAATGAGCAGTTCTTC.

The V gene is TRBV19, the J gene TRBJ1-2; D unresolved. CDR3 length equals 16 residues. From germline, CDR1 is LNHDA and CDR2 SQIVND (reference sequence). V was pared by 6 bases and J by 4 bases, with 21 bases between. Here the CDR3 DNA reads TGTGCCAGTAGCGCTATCCAGGAGTTTTTTATCTATGGCTACACCTTC. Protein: CASSAIQEFFIYGYTF.

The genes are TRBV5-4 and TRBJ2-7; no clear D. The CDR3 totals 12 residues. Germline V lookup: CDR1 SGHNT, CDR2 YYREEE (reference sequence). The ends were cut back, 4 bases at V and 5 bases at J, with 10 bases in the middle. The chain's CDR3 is CASSINPHEQYF. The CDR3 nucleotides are TGTGCCAGCAGCATCAATCCTCACGAGCAGTACTTC.

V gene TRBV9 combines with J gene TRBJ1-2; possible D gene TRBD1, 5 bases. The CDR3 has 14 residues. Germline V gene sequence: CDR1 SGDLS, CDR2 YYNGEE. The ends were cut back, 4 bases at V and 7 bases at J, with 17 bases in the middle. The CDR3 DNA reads TGTGCCAGCAGCCCTCCTATGGGGGTCCGTGGCTACACCTTC. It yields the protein CASSPPMGVRGYTF. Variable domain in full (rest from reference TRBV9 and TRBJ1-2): DSGVTQTPKHLITATGQRVTLRCSPRSGDLSVYWYQQSLDQGLQFLIQYYNGEERAKGNILERFSAQQFPDLHSELNLSSLELGDSALYFCASSPPMGVRGYTFGSGTRLTVV.

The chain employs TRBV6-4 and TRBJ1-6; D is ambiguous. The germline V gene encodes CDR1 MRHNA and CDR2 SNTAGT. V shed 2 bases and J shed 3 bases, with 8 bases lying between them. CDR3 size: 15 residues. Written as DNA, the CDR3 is TGTGCCAGCAGTGACGGCAGTAACTATAATTCACCCCTCCACTTT. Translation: CASSDGSNYNSPLHF.

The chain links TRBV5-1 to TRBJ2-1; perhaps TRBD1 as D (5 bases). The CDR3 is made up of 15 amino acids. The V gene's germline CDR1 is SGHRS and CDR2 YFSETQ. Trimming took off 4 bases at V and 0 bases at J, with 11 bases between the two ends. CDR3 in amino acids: CASSRTRSSYNEQFF. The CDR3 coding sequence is TGCGCCAGCAGCAGGACAAGGAGCTCCTACAATGAGCAGTTCTTC.

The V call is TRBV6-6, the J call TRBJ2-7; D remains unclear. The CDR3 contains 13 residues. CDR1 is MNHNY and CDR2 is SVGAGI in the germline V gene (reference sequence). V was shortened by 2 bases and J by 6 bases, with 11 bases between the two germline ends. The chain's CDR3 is CASSYPLTTEQYF. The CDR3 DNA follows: TGTGCCAGCAGTTACCCTCTCACTACCGAGCAGTACTTC.

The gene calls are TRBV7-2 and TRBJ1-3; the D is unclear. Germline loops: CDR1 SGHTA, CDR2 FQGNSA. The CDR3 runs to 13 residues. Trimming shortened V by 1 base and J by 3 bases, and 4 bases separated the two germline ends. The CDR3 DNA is TGTGCCAGCAGCTTAGTCCATGGAAACACCATATATTTT. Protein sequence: CASSLVHGNTIYF.

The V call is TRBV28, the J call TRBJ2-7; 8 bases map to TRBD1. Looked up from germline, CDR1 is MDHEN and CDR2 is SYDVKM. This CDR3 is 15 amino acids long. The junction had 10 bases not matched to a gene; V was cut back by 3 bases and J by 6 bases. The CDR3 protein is CASSFKDRVRREQYF. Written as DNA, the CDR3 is TGTGCCAGCAGTTTTAAGGACAGGGTCCGTCGCGAGCAGTACTTC.

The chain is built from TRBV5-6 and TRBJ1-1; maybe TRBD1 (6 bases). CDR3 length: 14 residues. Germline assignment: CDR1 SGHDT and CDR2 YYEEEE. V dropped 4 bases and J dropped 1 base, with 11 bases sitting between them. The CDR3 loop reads CASSRRTANTEAFF. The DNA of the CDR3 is TGTGCCAGCAGCAGACGGACAGCGAACACTGAAGCTTTCTTT.

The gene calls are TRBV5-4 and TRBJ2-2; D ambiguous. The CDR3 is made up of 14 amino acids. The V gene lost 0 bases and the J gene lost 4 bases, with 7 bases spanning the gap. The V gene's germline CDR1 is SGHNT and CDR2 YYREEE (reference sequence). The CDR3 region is CASSLGAATGELFF. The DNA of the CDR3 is TGTGCCAGCAGCTTGGGAGCCGCCACCGGGGAGCTGTTTTTT.

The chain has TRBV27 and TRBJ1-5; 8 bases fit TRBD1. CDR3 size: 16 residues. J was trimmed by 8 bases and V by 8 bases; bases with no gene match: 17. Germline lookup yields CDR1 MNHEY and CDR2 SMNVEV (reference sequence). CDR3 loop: CASGSLDRAQIEPQHF. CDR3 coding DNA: TGTGCCAGCGGGTCCCTGGACAGGGCCCAAATTGAGCCCCAGCATTTT.

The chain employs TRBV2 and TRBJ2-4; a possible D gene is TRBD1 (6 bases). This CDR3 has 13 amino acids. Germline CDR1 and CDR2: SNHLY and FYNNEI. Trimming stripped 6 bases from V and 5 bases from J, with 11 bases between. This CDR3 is CASSNRAQNIQYF. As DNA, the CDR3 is TGTGCCAGCAGCAACAGGGCCCAAAACATTCAGTACTTC.

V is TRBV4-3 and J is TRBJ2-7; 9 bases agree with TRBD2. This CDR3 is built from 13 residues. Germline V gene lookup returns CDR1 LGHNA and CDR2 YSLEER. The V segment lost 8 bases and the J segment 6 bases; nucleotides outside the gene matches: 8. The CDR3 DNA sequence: TGCGCCAGCTCGGCGGGAGGGCTGGGCGAGCAGTACTTC. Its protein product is CASSAGGLGEQYF.